This record looks at one TCR beta chain sequence and its context. These data are taken from a study of early T cells in non-severe SARS-CoV-2 infection. Unique molecular identifiers were added to individual cDNA molecules. Via MiXCR, TCRdb re-called the 5' RACE reads, giving one row per CDR3 protein. The table records about 50,000 distinct CDR3 sequences, more than 10% of them present only once. The CDR3 spans 14 residues. Germline V CDR1 and CDR2: DFQATT, SNEGSKA (reference sequence). Trimming at V came to 3 bases and at J to 7 bases, leaving 6 bases not matched to a gene. Sequencing used whole blood, obtained at baseline. The V gene is TRBV20-1, the J gene TRBJ2-2; 9 bases match TRBD2. This clonotype was obtained from an adult who was a healthcare worker with PCR-confirmed SARS-CoV-2 infection or an uninfected control (not recorded which). The CDR3 sequence is CSASASGDSGELFF. For the CDR3, the DNA is TGCAGTGCTAGCGCTAGCGGGGACAGCGGGGAGCTGTTTTTT.